A selection of T cell receptor beta chains follows, all from one sample in a study of naive and memory T cell subsets. Via MiXCR, TCRdb re-called the 5' RACE reads, giving one row per CDR3 protein. This repertoire shows 60,000 or so distinct CDR3 sequences, over 7% found once; its top ten account for roughly 9.7%. These receptors were collected from a male donor in good health. Each CDR3 is given with its conserved first and last residue. D genes are given only for firm matches. Clone size is shown for a subset of rows, as once, few, many or a class of expanded clone.

TRBV3-1	TRBJ2-1	few	11	NA	TGTGCCAGCAGCCAATGGGATGAGCAGTTCTTC	CASSQWDEQFF
TRBV5-4	TRBJ1-1	many	16	TRBD1	TGTGCCAGCAGCACCGGGACAGGGGCCGCGAACACTGAAGCTTTCTTT	CASSTGTGAANTEAFF
TRBV18	TRBJ2-7	NA	14	NA	TGTGCCAGCTCCCCCAGGGCCGAGTCAGGGGAGCAGTACTTC	CASSPRAESGEQYF
TRBV5-5	TRBJ2-7	few	14	NA	TGTGCCAGCAGCTTGGGGACAGCATCCTACGAGCAGTACTTC	CASSLGTASYEQYF
TRBV18	TRBJ1-5	NA	13	NA	TGTGCCAGCTCACCGGGGGGCGACCAGCCCCAGCATTTT	CASSPGGDQPQHF
TRBV25-1	TRBJ2-7	NA	13	TRBD2	TGTGCCAGCAGTGGCGGGAGGGCCGGTGAGCAGTACTTC	CASSGGRAGEQYF
TRBV6-5	TRBJ1-2	medium-sized	17	TRBD1	TGTGCCAGCAGCCCTCCCAGGACAGGGCCGACTAACTATGGCTACACCTTC	CASSPPRTGPTNYGYTF
TRBV3-1	TRBJ1-2	many	15	TRBD1	TGTGCCAGCAGTTCACTCGCAGACAGGGAGGATGGCTACACCTTC	CASSSLADREDGYTF
TRBV6-1	TRBJ1-5	NA	13	NA	TGTGCCAGCAGTTGGGGGAGAGAGCAGCCCCAGCATTTT	CASSWGREQPQHF
TRBV20-1	TRBJ2-2	many	12	TRBD2	TGCAGTGCTAGCTCGGGGGGCGGGGAGCTGTTTTTT	CSASSGGGELFF
TRBV7-2	TRBJ1-5	many	14	NA	TGTGCCAGCAGCTTGAAAGGAGGAGATCAGCCCCAGCATTTT	CASSLKGGDQPQHF
TRBV7-9	TRBJ2-3	few	17	NA	TGTGCCAGCAGCGTAGGGACACAGGGGACTAGCACAGATACGCAGTATTTT	CASSVGTQGTSTDTQYF
TRBV5-1	TRBJ2-7	many	12	NA	TGCGCCAGCAGCTCTGACAGCTACGAGCAGTACTTC	CASSSDSYEQYF
TRBV2	TRBJ2-2	few	15	TRBD1	TGTGCCAGCAAAGGACAGGGGTCGGACACCGGGGAGCTGTTTTTT	CASKGQGSDTGELFF
TRBV29-1	TRBJ1-2	many	14	NA	TGCAGCGCCCGTCCCACGGGGGGCGTGGATGGCTACACCTTC	CSARPTGGVDGYTF
TRBV3-1	TRBJ2-5	NA	14	TRBD1	TGTGCCAGCAGCCGGACAGGGGGCGGGGAGACCCAGTACTTC	CASSRTGGGETQYF
TRBV18	TRBJ2-3	many	14	NA	TGTGCCAGCTCACCAGGGGAGTGGGACTCCAAGCAGTATTTT	CASSPGEWDSKQYF
TRBV20-1	TRBJ2-2	medium-sized	15	TRBD2	TGCAGTGCTAGAGATTTGACTAGCGACACCGGGGAGCTGTTTTTT	CSARDLTSDTGELFF
TRBV6-1	TRBJ2-4	many	15	TRBD2	TGTGCCAGCACGCAGGGGACTAGCGGATCGGCCATTCAGTACTTC	CASTQGTSGSAIQYF
TRBV6-5	TRBJ1-1	once	15	NA	TGTGCCAGCAGTTACTCGACAGTTATGAACACTGAAGCTTTCTTT	CASSYSTVMNTEAFF
TRBV29-1	TRBJ2-5	many	15	TRBD2	TGCAGCGCCTTACTAGCGGGAGCGCCCCGGGAGACCCAGTACTTC	CSALLAGAPRETQYF
TRBV5-5	TRBJ2-3	many	12	NA	TGTGCCAGCAGCTTAACCCTAGATACGCAGTATTTT	CASSLTLDTQYF
TRBV6-1	TRBJ2-3	few	13	NA	TGTGCCAGCAGTGAGGAGACCACAGATACGCAGTATTTT	CASSEETTDTQYF
TRBV4-1	TRBJ2-1	many	15	NA	TGCGCCAGCAGTTTGACTCCCAGCTCCTACAATGAGCAGTTCTTC	CASSLTPSSYNEQFF
TRBV6-5	TRBJ2-1	many	13	NA	TGTGCCAGCAGTGCCCGGGCATACAATGAGCAGTTCTTC	CASSARAYNEQFF
TRBV5-1	TRBJ2-5	few	14	NA	TGCGCCAGCAGCTTGGGTGGACCCGAAGAGACCCAGTACTTC	CASSLGGPEETQYF
TRBV12-3/TRBV12-4	TRBJ2-5	few	14	TRBD2	TGTGCCAGCCGGGGGGGGGCAGGGCTAGAGACCCAGTACTTC	CASRGGAGLETQYF
TRBV2	TRBJ1-4	NA	14	NA	TGTGCCAGCAGTTACAGGGCAACTAATGAAAAACTGTTTTTT	CASSYRATNEKLFF
TRBV11-2	TRBJ2-7	many	13	NA	TGTGCCAGCAGCGTTGACAGGTTAGGCGAGCAGTACTTC	CASSVDRLGEQYF
TRBV18	TRBJ2-1	many	12	NA	TGTGCCAGCTCACCCGGGGCCGATGAGCAGTTCTTC	CASSPGADEQFF